This T cell receptor (beta chain) was recovered during a study of graft-versus-host responses after intestinal transplantation (dated by TCRdb to about 2021). The study in broad terms: Recipients received multivisceral, liver-intestinal, or isolated intestinal transplants. Instead of going to the commercial service, samples from a few later patients were sequenced in-house on an Illumina MiSeq and processed with MiXCR. After intestinal transplantation, graft-versus-host and host-versus-graft alloreactive T cell clones were followed in the graft, circulation and bone marrow using bulk TCR-beta CDR3 sequencing. Every recipient was given anti-thymocyte globulin induction, followed by roughly 3 years of maintenance tacrolimus and steroids. The cohort enrolled about two dozen intestinal transplant recipients including one retransplant, and a few patients lacking pretransplant specimens were excluded. To identify alloreactive clones, pre-transplant mixed lymphocyte reaction products were sequenced and compared with unstimulated pre-transplant donor and recipient T cells. A peak of at least 4% donor T cells among recipient peripheral blood mononuclear cells was the definition used for donor T cell macrochimerism.

The full study reports these points: The conclusions were limited by the relatively low number and heterogeneity of the intestinal transplant patients. In the allografts of patients with donor T cell macrochimerism, GvH to HvG T cell clonal ratios were high. Early after transplant, peak levels of circulating GvH clones were found to be associated with declines in HvG clones. GvH clones were detected in recipient bone marrow, and some of these GvH clones were observed earlier in ileal mucosa or blood, consistent with an intestinal mucosal origin.

Clipping removes 4 bases from V and 5 bases from J, with 8 as the unmatched junction base count. Via the germline V gene (reference sequence), CDR1 is SGHKS and CDR2 YYEKEE. The cysteine opens and the phenylalanine closes a CDR3 of 14 amino acids. The kept DNA is CDR3 alone, 42 bases in frame from the first base. Library construction relied on the immunoSEQ multiplex PCR assay. For most patients, genomic DNA was isolated with the Qiagen DNeasy Blood and Tissue Kit and sent frozen to Adaptive Biotechnologies for TCR sequencing. For most patients, high-throughput TCR-beta CDR3 sequencing of genomic DNA was performed by Adaptive Biotechnologies. In the source study's methods: Adaptive's ImmunoSEQ software supplied the TCR sequencing data for 15 to 20 patients, while MiXCR and VDJtools were used to process a few other patients. To correct CD4 versus CD8 sorting errors, sequences present in both subsets at a frequency ratio below 5:1 were removed. CDR3 nucleotide sequences shared by donor and recipient were removed because the origin of these sequences could not be assigned. At least 2-fold expansion over unstimulated cells and a minimum CFSE-low frequency of 0.002% (template counts) or 0.001% (read counts) were required for clones to be classified as alloreactive. Mappable clones were those detected in sequenced pre-transplant spleen, lymph node, or MLR CFSE-low populations of the donor or recipient. Cumulative frequency of alloreactive clones was calculated as a percentage of all sequences weighted by copy number. What TCRdb holds here is the immuneACCESS table cut down to in-frame rearrangements. Part of the clones is not present; checked against another copy, under half of the missing clones reflect an unresolved V gene, and the others are unexplained. V, J and clone size reflect that table, while D and trimming were determined from the DNA. For this sample there are around 110,000 clones; approximately 90% appear just once. The top ten hold 0.2% to 0.25% of the sample.

This clone was observed a single time. Its recognized antigen is unknown. It has no much larger one-base neighbor in the sample; base qualities were not kept. The time point label on this specimen signifies: cells obtained before transplantation from donor or recipient. CD3+CD4+ and CD3+CD8+ populations were FACS-sorted from unstimulated pre-transplant donor and recipient cells taken from spleen or lymph nodes. This sequence originates from a human donor who was the organ donor for an intestinal transplant. The rearranged chain carries TRBV5-5 and TRBJ1-1; a stretch of 7 junction bases matches TRBD1. Sequenced here: unstimulated CD4+ T cells sorted from spleen or lymph node cells, sampled before transplant. At the DNA level, the sequence is TGTGCCAGCAGCGTATCGACAGGGTTTACTGAAGCTTTCTTT. Translation gives CASSVSTGFTEAFF.